Below are 24 T cell receptor beta chains sequenced from a single sample in a study of T cell responses to AZD1222 COVID-19 vaccine. Using immunoSEQ multiplex PCR, the repertoire was profiled, and TCRdb retains in-frame clones only, with some absent. The table shows about 140,000 clones, with 80% to 95% occurring only once. The sequences come from peripheral blood, collected on day 0 of AZD1222 vaccination. The receptor set was obtained from an adult in good health.

The V gene is TRBV5-1, the J gene TRBJ1-1; possible D gene TRBD1, 6 bases. V lost 3 bases and J 1 base, leaving 13 bases between the germline ends. The CDR3 loop spans 15 amino acids. Per germline, CDR1 SGHRS and CDR2 YFSETQ. In DNA form, the CDR3 reads TGCGCCAGCAGCTCGCCGGGGGCGGGGAACACTGAAGCTTTCTTT. As protein: CASSSPGAGNTEAFF.

CDR3 sequence (DNA): TGCGCCAGCAGCCAAGAGAGAGGAATAGCTGCTTTCTTT. Its translation is CASSQERGIAAFF. The chain joins TRBV4-1 to TRBJ1-1; D is undetermined. The CDR3 is 13 amino acids. Germline V CDR1 and CDR2: MGHRA, YSYEKL. V dropped 0 bases and J dropped 11 bases, with 13 bases sitting between them.

Only one count was recorded for this clone. V is TRBV6-6 and J is TRBJ1-5; no clear D. CDR3 length: 14 amino acids. With 2 bases removed from V and 6 bases from J, the gap between germline ends came to 11 bases. The germline V gene has CDR1 MNHNY and CDR2 SVGAGI (reference sequence). The CDR3 region has the DNA TGTGCCAGCAGTTACGGCAGTATAGGTCAGCCCCAGCATTTT. The encoded protein is CASSYGSIGQPQHF.

J is TRBJ1-2 and V is TRBV5-1; 7 bases align to TRBD1. The CDR3 totals 13 residues. Germline values: CDR1 SGHRS, CDR2 YFSETQ. J lost 5 bases, V lost 6 bases, and 7 bases had no gene match. CDR3 protein: CASTTDRRYGYTF. As DNA, the CDR3 is TGCGCCAGCACCACGGACAGGAGGTATGGCTACACCTTC.

This clone has more than one count but fewer than ten. The chain employs TRBV11-3 and TRBJ2-7, with D perhaps TRBD1 or TRBD2 (5 bases each). CDR3 length equals 15 residues. Per the germline V gene, CDR1 is SGHNT and CDR2 is YENEEA. Trimming took 5 bases from V and 3 from J, leaving 17 bases between them. CDR3 in amino acids: CASSLRDGLNYEQYF. In nucleotides, the CDR3 is TGTGCCAGCAGCCTGAGGGACGGATTAAACTACGAGCAGTACTTC.

V gene TRBV2 combines with J gene TRBJ2-1, with D perhaps TRBD2 (6 bases). Germline lookup yields CDR1 SNHLY and CDR2 FYNNEI. The CDR3 sequence is 17 residues long. V was shortened by 3 bases and J by 0 bases, with 15 bases between the two germline ends. The CDR3 region is CASSDPWGESSYNEQFF. CDR3 in DNA: TGTGCCAGCAGTGACCCCTGGGGGGAAAGCTCCTACAATGAGCAGTTCTTC.

V usage is TRBV14 and J usage is TRBJ2-3; D is ambiguous. CDR3 length: 15 residues. CDR1 and CDR2 (germline): SGHDN, FVKESK. Deletions cut 4 bases from V and 2 bases from J, with 13 bases between. CDR3 protein: CASSPGTTYTDTQYF. In DNA form, the CDR3 reads TGTGCCAGCAGCCCAGGAACGACATACACAGATACGCAGTATTTT.

V and J are TRBV4-2 and TRBJ2-7; D tentatively reads TRBD1 or TRBD2 (5 bases each). The germline gives CDR1 LGHNA, CDR2 YNFKEQ. V was pared by 0 bases and J by 1 base, with 19 bases between. The CDR3 is 18 residues long. The CDR3 sequence: CASSQERGLGLQSYEQYF. The CDR3 DNA sequence: TGTGCCAGCAGCCAAGAGCGAGGGTTGGGGCTCCAGTCCTACGAGCAGTACTTC.

This chain connects TRBV5-1 to TRBJ2-1, with 9 bases lining up with TRBD1. This CDR3 spans 20 amino acids. Germline lookup yields CDR1 SGHRS and CDR2 YFSETQ. V was pared by 4 bases and J by 5 bases, with 22 bases of the junction left unmatched. CDR3 in amino acids: CASSLRGQGVLATLDNEQFF. DNA of the CDR3: TGCGCCAGCAGCCTCCGGGGACAGGGAGTACTAGCGACCTTGGACAATGAGCAGTTCTTC.

The V and J genes are TRBV7-2 and TRBJ1-2, with D possibly being TRBD1 (5 bases). This CDR3 has 13 amino acids. V was clipped by 2 bases and J by 3 bases, with 7 bases between them. Germline V gene lookup returns CDR1 SGHTA and CDR2 FQGNSA. For the CDR3, the DNA is TGTGCCAGCAGCTTAATGGGGGACTATGGCTACACCTTC. This sequence encodes CASSLMGDYGYTF.

The rearrangement uses TRBV29-1 and TRBJ2-1; tentative D call: TRBD2 (6 bases). The CDR3 runs to 17 residues. Germline V gene sequence: CDR1 SQVTM, CDR2 ANQGSEA. Trimming shortened V by 4 bases and J by 0 bases, and 19 bases separated the two germline ends. The CDR3 loop reads CSVGGEPTASSYNEQFF. For the CDR3, the DNA is TGCAGCGTTGGCGGGGAGCCGACTGCGAGCTCCTACAATGAGCAGTTCTTC.

The V gene is TRBV6-5, the J gene TRBJ1-4; D may be TRBD1 (5 bases). The CDR3 is 15 residues long. The ends were cut back, 2 bases at V and 8 bases at J, with 15 bases in the middle. The V gene's germline CDR1 is MNHEY and CDR2 SVGAGI. This chain's CDR3 is CASSYTAGRGEKLFF. The CDR3 bases are TGTGCCAGCAGTTACACGGCAGGGCGCGGGGAAAAACTGTTTTTT.

The chain recombines TRBV29-1 with TRBJ2-7; unclear D gene. From germline, CDR1 is SQVTM and CDR2 ANQGSEA. V was trimmed by 3 bases and J by 9 bases, leaving 15 bases between them. CDR3 length: 12 amino acids. CDR3 nucleotides: TGCAGCGTTGAGGGGTCTGGTAGTGGGCAGTACTTC. Translated: CSVEGSGSGQYF.

This clone was seen more than once but under ten times. The chain is built from TRBV7-6 and TRBJ2-7; tentative D call: TRBD1 (6 bases). CDR1 is SGHVS and CDR2 is FNYEAQ in the germline V gene. The CDR3 sequence is 12 residues long. With 5 bases removed from V and 5 bases from J, the gap between germline ends came to 10 bases. The chain's CDR3 is CASSLNRDEQYF. CDR3 DNA sequence: TGTGCCAGCAGCCTCAACAGGGACGAGCAGTACTTC.

This clone occurred once. This chain joins TRBV9 and TRBJ1-1; D gene uncertain. Trimming removed 0 bases at V and 3 bases at J, with 6 bases between. The CDR3 covers 13 residues. Germline V CDR1 and CDR2: SGDLS, YYNGEE. CDR3 DNA: TGTGCCAGCAGCGTAGATGAGGACACTGAAGCTTTCTTT. Amino acid sequence: CASSVDEDTEAFF.

V is TRBV7-9 and J is TRBJ1-1; TRBD1 matches at 8 bases. After removal of 2 bases from V and 5 bases from J, the junction contained 7 bases not matched to a gene. This CDR3 contains 15 residues. Germline-derived CDR1 and CDR2 are SEHNR and FQNEAQ (reference sequence). The CDR3 loop reads CASSLQGAGMTEAFF. CDR3 bases: TGTGCCAGCAGCTTACAGGGGGCAGGAATGACTGAAGCTTTCTTT.

The chain has TRBV5-6 and TRBJ1-3; no clear D. Trimming shortened V by 1 base and J by 4 bases, and 15 bases separated the two germline ends. Germline V gene sequence: CDR1 SGHDT, CDR2 YYEEEE. The CDR3 consists of 16 residues. CDR3 nucleotide sequence: TGTGCCAGCAGCTTGAGCCCCAGAAGTCACGGAAACACCATATATTTT. This translates into CASSLSPRSHGNTIYF.

The chain is built from TRBV11-2 and TRBJ1-1, with D possibly matching TRBD1 (5 bases). This CDR3 comprises 13 residues. Germline assignment: CDR1 SGHAT and CDR2 FQNNGV. V lost 0 bases and J lost 9, with 11 bases in between. The CDR3: CASSLDRDGQAFF. The CDR3 region has the DNA TGTGCCAGCAGCTTAGATCGGGACGGCCAAGCTTTCTTT.

The chain couples TRBV11-2 to TRBJ2-5; 10 bases match TRBD1. Germline V gives CDR1 SGHAT, CDR2 FQNNGV. The CDR3 runs 16 residues. The V gene end was trimmed by 5 bases and the J gene end by 2 bases; junction bases not matched to a gene: 8. CDR3 DNA sequence: TGTGCCAGCAGCCCCCGGACAGGGGGGAGGCAAGAGACCCAGTACTTC. This gives the protein CASSPRTGGRQETQYF.

In DNA form, the CDR3 reads TGCAGTGCTAGTACCGGGACCACCCACTACGAGCAGTACTTC. Translated, it gives CSASTGTTHYEQYF. The V gene is TRBV20-1, the J gene TRBJ2-7; D may correspond to TRBD1 or TRBD2 (5 bases each). V lost 3 bases to trimming and J lost 3 bases, with 15 bases between them. CDR1 and CDR2 from the germline V gene are DFQATT and SNEGSKA (reference sequence). This CDR3 region has 14 residues.

V usage is TRBV6-5 and J usage is TRBJ1-2; no clear D gene. Trimming cost V 6 bases and J 1 base, with 15 bases left between them. There are 15 residues in the CDR3. Per the germline V gene, CDR1 is MNHEY and CDR2 is SVGAGI. DNA of the CDR3: TGTGCCAGCAGCCCCACCCTAAGAGTTAACTATGGCTACACCTTC. It specifies CASSPTLRVNYGYTF.

A word on this clone: Other DNA sequences in this specimen translate into the identical CDR3. This rearrangement joins TRBV30 to TRBJ2-7, with 7 bases that match TRBD1. V shed 2 bases and J 0 bases; nucleotides not matched to a gene: 1. This CDR3 contains 13 residues. Germline values: CDR1 GTSNPN, CDR2 SVGIG (reference sequence). The CDR3 DNA sequence: TGTGCCTGGAGTCGGGACAGCTCCTACGAGCAGTACTTC. This sequence encodes CAWSRDSSYEQYF.

The rearrangement joins TRBV27 to TRBJ2-1, with D perhaps matching TRBD2 (6 bases). CDR1 MNHEY and CDR2 SMNVEV come from the germline V gene (reference sequence). Trimming took off 3 bases at V and 10 bases at J, with 22 bases between the two ends. The CDR3 runs to 16 residues. The CDR3 nucleotides are TGTGCCAGCAGTTTGGGCGGGGCTAGGCGGCTCCGGGAGCAGTTCTTC. The encoded protein is CASSLGGARRLREQFF.

V is TRBV12-5 and J is TRBJ2-1; TRBD2 matches 13 bases. The CDR3 length is 20 residues. J was trimmed by 0 bases and V by 4 bases; bases with no gene match: 12. In germline, CDR1 is LGHNT, CDR2 FRNRAP. CDR3 nucleotide sequence: TGTGCTAGTGGTTCCCCGGGACTAGCGGGGCGAAAGAGCTCCTACAATGAGCAGTTCTTC. Its translation is CASGSPGLAGRKSSYNEQFF.